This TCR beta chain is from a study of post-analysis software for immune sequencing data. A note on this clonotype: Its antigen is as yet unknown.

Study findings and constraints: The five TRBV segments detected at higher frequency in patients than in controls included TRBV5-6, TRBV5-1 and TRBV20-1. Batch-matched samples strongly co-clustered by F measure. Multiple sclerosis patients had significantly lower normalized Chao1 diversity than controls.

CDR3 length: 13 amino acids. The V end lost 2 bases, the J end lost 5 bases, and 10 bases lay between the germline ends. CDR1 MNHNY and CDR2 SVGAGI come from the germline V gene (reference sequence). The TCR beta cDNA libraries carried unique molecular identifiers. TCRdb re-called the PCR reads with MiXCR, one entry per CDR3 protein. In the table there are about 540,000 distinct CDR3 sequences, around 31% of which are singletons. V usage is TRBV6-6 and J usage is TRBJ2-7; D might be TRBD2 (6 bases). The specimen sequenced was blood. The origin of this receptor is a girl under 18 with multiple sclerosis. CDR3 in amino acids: CASSYRRDHEQYF. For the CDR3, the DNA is TGTGCCAGCAGTTACCGGCGGGACCACGAGCAGTACTTC.